These T cell receptor beta chains were read from a single sample in a study of blood T cell repertoires in COVID-19. Measured with immunoSEQ multiplex PCR; TCRdb has only the in-frame clones, and not every one. The repertoire includes about 120,000 clones, approximately 85% of them detected once, and around 9.9% sits in the top ten. The sequencing input was peripheral blood. The receptor source for this set is an elderly man with acute or convalescent COVID-19. CDR3s include the opening cysteine and the closing phenylalanine or tryptophan. D genes are given only for firm matches. The size entry is marked missing in some rows and otherwise reads once, few, many or a size class.

>TRBJ1-2|TRBD1|TRBV5-4|once
CASSFPSGQGNYGYTF
TGTGCCAGCAGCTTTCCGTCGGGACAGGGAAACTATGGCTACACCTTC
>TRBJ1-4|.|TRBV12-5|once
CASARDTAWEKLFF
TGTGCTAGTGCCCGGGACACCGCCTGGGAAAAACTGTTTTTT
>TRBJ2-3|TRBD1|TRBV11-2|.
CASSLGGQGTDTQYF
TGTGCCAGCAGCTTAGGGGGACAGGGAACAGATACGCAGTATTTT
>TRBJ2-7|.|TRBV10-3|.
CAISSLDRPEQYF
TGTGCCATCAGTTCCTTGGACAGACCCGAGCAGTACTTC
>TRBJ1-5|TRBD1|TRBV24-1|.
CATSDSQGANSNQPQHF
TGTGCCACCAGTGATTCACAGGGGGCGAATAGCAATCAGCCCCAGCATTTT
>TRBJ1-2|.|TRBV19|.
CASSEEYNYGYTF
TGTGCCAGTAGTGAGGAATATAACTATGGCTACACCTTC
>TRBJ2-7|.|TRBV9|.
CASSVGGGRYEQYF
TGTGCCAGCAGCGTAGGCGGAGGGCGCTACGAGCAGTACTTC
>TRBJ2-1|.|TRBV11-2|.
CASSLMSNEQFF
TGTGCCAGCAGCTTAATGAGCAATGAGCAGTTCTTC
>TRBJ2-3|.|TRBV27|once
CASSYGWADTQYF
TGTGCCAGCAGTTACGGGTGGGCAGATACGCAGTATTTT
>TRBJ2-1|.|TRBV18|.
CASSPSSYNEQFF
TGTGCCAGCTCCCCTAGCTCCTACAATGAGCAGTTCTTC
>TRBJ2-1|TRBD2|TRBV5-1|.
CASSYLLAGKNEQFF
TGCGCCAGCAGCTACTTACTAGCGGGAAAAAATGAGCAGTTCTTC
>TRBJ2-5|.|TRBV7-9|.
CASSLAGGETQYF
TGTGCCAGCAGCTTAGCTGGGGGGGAGACCCAGTACTTC
>TRBJ1-5|.|TRBV27|.
CASSERMAGANSNQPQHF
TGTGCCAGCAGCGAAAGGATGGCAGGGGCGAATAGCAATCAGCCCCAGCATTTT
>TRBJ2-5|.|TRBV6-1|.
CASSEFAGRMKETQYF
TGTGCCAGCAGTGAATTCGCGGGGCGAATGAAAGAGACCCAGTACTTC
>TRBJ2-5|.|TRBV30|.
CAWSLLITGFQETQYF
TGTGCCTGGAGTTTGCTTATTACAGGGTTCCAAGAGACCCAGTACTTC
>TRBJ1-1|TRBD1|TRBV7-3|.
CASSLQGAGNTEAFF
TGTGCCAGCAGCTTACAGGGGGCCGGGAACACTGAAGCTTTCTTT
>TRBJ2-1|.|TRBV5-1|.
CASRPDSYNEQFF
TGCGCCAGCCGGCCCGACAGTTACAATGAGCAGTTCTTC
>TRBJ1-2|.|TRBV11-1|.
CASSSRQYGYTF
TGTGCCAGCAGCTCGAGACAGTACGGCTACACCTTC
>TRBJ1-1|.|TRBV7-9|.
CASSPDRGGSNTEAFF
TGTGCCAGCAGCCCGGACCGAGGGGGATCGAACACTGAAGCTTTCTTT
>TRBJ2-1|.|TRBV18|once
CASSPPSQRPSYNEQFF
TGTGCCAGCTCACCACCGAGTCAGCGCCCCTCTTACAATGAGCAGTTCTTC
>TRBJ1-2|.|TRBV5-1|once
CASSQMDGGYGYTF
TGCGCCAGCAGCCAGATGGATGGCGGCTATGGCTACACCTTC
>TRBJ1-6|TRBD1|TRBV11-1|.
CASSSTGYNSPLHF
TGTGCCAGCAGCTCGACAGGGTATAATTCACCCCTCCACTTT
>TRBJ2-1|TRBD2|TRBV5-1|.
CASSGDSGRYEQFF
TGCGCCAGCAGCGGCGATAGCGGGAGATATGAGCAGTTCTTC
>TRBJ2-5|.|TRBV5-1|.
CASNLAGETQYF
TGCGCCAGCAACCTCGCCGGAGAGACCCAGTACTTC
>TRBJ2-5|TRBD2|TRBV5-4|once
CASSPGLAGARIQETQYF
TGTGCCAGCAGTCCAGGACTAGCGGGGGCCCGAATACAAGAGACCCAGTACTTC
>TRBJ1-4|.|TRBV19|.
CASRDGGTWGKLFF
TGTGCCAGTAGGGACGGAGGGACCTGGGGAAAACTGTTTTTT
>TRBJ2-7|TRBD2|TRBV10-3|.
CAISESRSGGSYEQYF
TGTGCCATCAGTGAGTCGCGAAGCGGGGGTTCCTACGAGCAGTACTTC
>TRBJ2-2|.|TRBV2|.
CASSDKGSNTGELFF
TGTGCCAGCAGTGACAAGGGGTCGAACACCGGGGAGCTGTTTTTT
>TRBJ1-5|.|TRBV7-9|.
CASSPDGRGNQPQHF
TGTGCCAGCAGCCCCGATGGGAGGGGGAATCAGCCCCAGCATTTT
>TRBJ2-5|.|TRBV5-1|once
CASSRQGQETQYF
TGCGCCAGCAGTAGGCAGGGCCAAGAGACCCAGTACTTC
>TRBJ1-5|.|TRBV18|.
CASSPQGSNQPQHF
TGTGCCAGCTCACCCCAGGGATCCAATCAGCCCCAGCATTTT
>TRBJ1-4|.|TRBV5-5|.
CASSLDREGKLFF
TGTGCCAGCAGCTTGGACAGGGAGGGAAAACTGTTTTTT
>TRBJ1-1|.|TRBV5-1|.
CASSLGARDGTEAFF
TGCGCCAGCAGCTTGGGGGCCAGGGATGGCACTGAAGCTTTCTTT
>TRBJ2-5|.|TRBV19|.
CASSIRFMLSARNSETQYF
TGTGCCAGTAGTATAAGGTTCATGCTGAGCGCCCGGAACTCGGAGACCCAGTACTTC
>TRBJ2-1|TRBD2|TRBV24-1|.
CATSDPGLAGGREQFF
TGTGCCACCAGTGATCCGGGACTAGCGGGAGGACGGGAGCAGTTCTTC
>TRBJ1-4|.|TRBV27|.
CASTLSPPVGATNEKLFF
TGTGCCAGCACTCTTTCCCCCCCCGTCGGGGCAACTAATGAAAAACTGTTTTTT
>TRBJ1-4|TRBD1|TRBV18|.
CASSPLSPGGPRGHEKLFF
TGTGCCAGCTCACCGCTTTCCCCAGGGGGACCGAGGGGACATGAAAAACTGTTTTTT
>TRBJ2-1|TRBD2|TRBV7-2|.
CASSSKRGSYNEQFF
TGTGCCAGCAGCTCAAAGCGGGGCTCCTACAATGAGCAGTTCTTC
>TRBJ2-5|TRBD2|TRBV2|.
CASVSRGYQETQYF
TGTGCCAGTGTCTCGCGGGGGTACCAAGAGACCCAGTACTTC
>TRBJ1-1|TRBD1|TRBV4-1|.
CASRLTETGWMLGTEAFF
TGCGCCAGCAGGCTTACGGAGACAGGGTGGATGCTCGGCACTGAAGCTTTCTTT
>TRBJ1-1|.|TRBV27|.
CASSLIPQRVGAFF
TGTGCCAGCAGTCTAATCCCACAGCGGGTTGGGGCTTTCTTT
>TRBJ1-2|TRBD1|TRBV28|.
CASSLYQGAGGHGYTF
TGTGCCAGCAGTTTGTATCAAGGGGCAGGGGGCCATGGCTACACCTTC
>TRBJ1-1|.|TRBV11-1|.
CASSPYSGGDTEAFF
TGTGCCAGCAGCCCCTATAGTGGGGGGGACACTGAAGCTTTCTTT
>TRBJ1-4|.|TRBV12-3/TRBV12-4|.
CASRTGSYEKLFF
TGTGCCAGCAGAACAGGGAGTTATGAAAAACTGTTTTTT
>TRBJ2-1|.|TRBV3-1/TRBV3-2|once
CASSPRQDGYNEQFF
TGTGCCAGCAGCCCCCGACAGGACGGCTACAATGAGCAGTTCTTC
>TRBJ1-4|.|TRBV30|once
CAWTDINEKLFF
TGTGCCTGGACCGACATTAATGAAAAACTGTTTTTT
>TRBJ2-7|TRBD1|TRBV20-1|.
CSASFGTGVEQYF
TGCAGTGCTAGTTTTGGGACAGGGGTCGAGCAGTACTTC
>TRBJ1-6|.|TRBV5-5|.
CASSLDQVWSPLHF
TGTGCCAGCAGCTTGGATCAGGTGTGGTCACCCCTCCACTTT
>TRBJ1-1|TRBD1|TRBV29-1|.
CSVGTGGDTEAFF
TGCAGCGTGGGGACAGGGGGGGACACTGAAGCTTTCTTT
>TRBJ1-5|.|TRBV9|many
CASSVKIRHLSIGNQPQHF
TGTGCCAGCAGTGTCAAAATTAGACACCTTTCTATCGGCAATCAGCCCCAGCATTTT